This TCR beta chain was documented in a study of neurological immune-mediated disorders (dated by TCRdb to the late 2010s). Study-level background: The study compared peripheral blood TCR-beta repertoires of HTLV-I-associated myelopathy (HAM/TSP) patients, multiple sclerosis patients and healthy controls using UMI-based sequencing. Longitudinal samples, technical triplicates and paired sorted CD4+ and CD8+ T-cell subsets, alongside PBMC samples, were included among the roughly 98 TCR-beta libraries. The cohort was made up of around 70 subjects, consisting of some 15 HAM/TSP patients, 35 or so multiple sclerosis patients and 20 healthy controls. Here is what the overall study found, with its caveats: TCR clonal expansion was greatest in HAM/TSP patients and smallest in MS patients, who ranked below even healthy controls. No identical CDR3 amino acid sequences were found to be shared among expanded clones across subjects, suggesting that TCR-beta repertoires were private in all groups.

The healthy controls were volunteers from a blood bank in Maryland, USA. TCR libraries for sorted subsets were made from 800,000 to 1,000,000 sorted CD4+ or CD8+ T cells. Peripheral blood was subjected to Ficoll-Hypaque density gradient centrifugation to isolate PBMCs, which were then cryopreserved in liquid nitrogen. The study also sequenced paired sorted CD4+ and CD8+ subsets from healthy controls, HAM/TSP patients and MS patients. The CDR3 covers 14 residues, taking in both the cysteine and the phenylalanine. The retained sequence is limited to the CDR3, 42 bases, with the frame set at the first base. Reading the germline V gene gives CDR1 SGDLS and CDR2 YYNGEE. Germline trimming: 2 bases from V, 7 bases from J; junction bases outside gene matches: 5. A note on this clonotype: Its specific antigen is unknown. Base qualities are not at hand, and no much larger clone is one base apart.

cDNA was synthesized by template-switch 5'RACE using a primer carrying a 10-nucleotide random unique molecular identifier by which each TCR transcript was tagged. Each sequencing run produced over 170 million TCR-beta sequences covering 15-18 subjects. Total RNA was extracted with the RNeasy kit. The KAPA Real-time Library Amplification kit was used to amplify TCR-beta VDJ regions with primers targeting the TCR constant region and the 5'RACE anchor. Sample indexes and Illumina adaptors were added in a first PCR, and a second PCR then increased library yield. After Ampure bead purification, the TCR product of roughly 650 bp was size-selected on a 2% E-gel SizeSelection system. Before pooling, libraries had their quality checked on a Bioanalyzer, their concentration measured with Qubit, and their quantity determined with the Kapa Library Quantification kit. An Illumina HiSeq 2500 sequenced the libraries paired-end 2 x 150 bp. To increase sequence diversity, roughly 24-31% phiX was spiked into each library pool. As for the authors' bioinformatics: Quality-filtered reads were processed with the UMI-based MiGEC pipeline, which removed over 80% of raw TCR sequences during error correction. VDJ genes were aligned to IMGT germline references, and each clonotype was defined by a unique CDR3 amino acid sequence together with V-J genes. Clonal expansion, Shannon diversity and CDR3 relatedness (CalcPairwiseDistances, ClusterSamples) were evaluated with VDJtools, and phylogenetic trees were built with CLCbio workbench. Expanded clones were defined as having at least 8 unique UMIs, based on coefficient-of-variation modelling across technical triplicates. TCRdb trimmed the raw reads at Q25, called clones with MiXCR and kept productive beta chains. Under each unique CDR3 protein, matching rows form one entry showing the most common genes and DNA. TCRdb's processing, not the authors' own work, is the source of the V and J calls. For this sample there are 15,000 to 20,000 distinct CDR3 sequences; around 10% appear just once. Approximately 29% of the sample is held by the ten biggest clonotypes.

The source of this sequence is a woman aged 45-65 years in good health. The source material was CD8+ T cells from blood. The chain joins TRBV9 to TRBJ2-3; 9 central nucleotides agree with TRBD1. The CDR3 region has the sequence CASSVGTGTYTQYF. The DNA sequence reads TGTGCCAGCAGCGTTGGGACAGGGACATATACGCAGTATTTT. The full variable domain, with segments outside the CDR3 supplied by the reference TRBV9 and TRBJ2-3 proteins, appears as DSGVTQTPKHLITATGQRVTLRCSPRSGDLSVYWYQQSLDQGLQFLIQYYNGEERAKGNILERFSAQQFPDLHSELNLSSLELGDSALYFCASSVGTGTYTQYFGPGTRLTVL.